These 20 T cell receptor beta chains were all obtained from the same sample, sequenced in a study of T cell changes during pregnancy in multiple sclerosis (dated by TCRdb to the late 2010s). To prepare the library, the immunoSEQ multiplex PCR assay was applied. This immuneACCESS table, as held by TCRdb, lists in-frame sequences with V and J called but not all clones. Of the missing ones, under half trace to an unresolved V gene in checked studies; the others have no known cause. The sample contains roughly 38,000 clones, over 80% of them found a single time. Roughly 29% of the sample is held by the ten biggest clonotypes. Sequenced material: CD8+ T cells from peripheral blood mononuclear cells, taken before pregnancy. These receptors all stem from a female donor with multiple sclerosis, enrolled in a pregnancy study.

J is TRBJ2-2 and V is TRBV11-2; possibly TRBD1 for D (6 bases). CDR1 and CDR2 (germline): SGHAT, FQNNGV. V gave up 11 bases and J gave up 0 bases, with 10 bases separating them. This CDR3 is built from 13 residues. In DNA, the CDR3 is TGTGCCGCCGGGACATCGAACACCGGGGAGCTGTTTTTT. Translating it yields CAAGTSNTGELFF.

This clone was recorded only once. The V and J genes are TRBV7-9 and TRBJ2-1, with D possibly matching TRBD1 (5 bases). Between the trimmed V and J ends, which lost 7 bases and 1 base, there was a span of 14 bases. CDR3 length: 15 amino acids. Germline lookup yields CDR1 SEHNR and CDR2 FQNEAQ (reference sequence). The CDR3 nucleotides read TGTGCCAGCATGCCGGCAGGGTGGTCCTACAATGAGCAGTTCTTC. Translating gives CASMPAGWSYNEQFF.

In nucleotides, the CDR3 is TGCGCCAGCAGCCAAGAGGGGGCTTACTATGGCTACACCTTC. Its translation: CASSQEGAYYGYTF. This chain uses TRBV4-1 with TRBJ1-2, with TRBD1 as a possible D gene (6 bases). Germline-derived CDR1 and CDR2 are MGHRA and YSYEKL. The CDR3 totals 14 residues. V was shortened by 0 bases and J by 3 bases, with 8 bases between the two germline ends.

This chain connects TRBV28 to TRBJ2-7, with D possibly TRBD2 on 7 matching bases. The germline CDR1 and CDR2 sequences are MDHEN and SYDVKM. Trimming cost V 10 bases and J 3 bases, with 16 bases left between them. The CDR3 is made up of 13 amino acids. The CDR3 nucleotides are TGTGCCACCCTTAGGGGGGGGAACTACGAGCAGTACTTC. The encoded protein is CATLRGGNYEQYF. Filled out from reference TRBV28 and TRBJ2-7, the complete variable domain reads DVKVTQSSRYLVKRTGEKVFLECVQDMDHENMFWYRQDPGLGLRLIYFSYDVKMKEKGDIPEGYSVSREKKERFSLILESASTNQTSMYLCATLRGGNYEQYFGPGTRLTVT.

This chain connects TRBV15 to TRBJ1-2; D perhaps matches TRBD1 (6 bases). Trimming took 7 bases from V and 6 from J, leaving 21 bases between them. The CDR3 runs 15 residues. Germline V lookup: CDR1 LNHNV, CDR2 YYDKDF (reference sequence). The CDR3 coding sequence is TGTGCCACCACCACAAGCTCACACAGGGCTGATGGCTACACCTTC. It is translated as CATTTSSHRADGYTF.

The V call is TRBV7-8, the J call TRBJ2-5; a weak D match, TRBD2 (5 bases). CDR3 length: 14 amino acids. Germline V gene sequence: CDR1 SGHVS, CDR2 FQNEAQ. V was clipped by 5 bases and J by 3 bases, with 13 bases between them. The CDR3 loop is CASSPRTEKETQYF. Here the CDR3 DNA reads TGTGCCAGCAGCCCAAGGACTGAAAAAGAGACCCAGTACTTC.

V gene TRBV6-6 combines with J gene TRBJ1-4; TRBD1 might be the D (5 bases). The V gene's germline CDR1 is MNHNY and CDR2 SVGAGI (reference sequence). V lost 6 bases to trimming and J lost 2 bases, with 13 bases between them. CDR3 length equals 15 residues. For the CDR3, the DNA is TGTGCCAGCAGGCCTAGGGGAACCACTAATGAAAAACTGTTTTTT. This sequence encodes CASRPRGTTNEKLFF.

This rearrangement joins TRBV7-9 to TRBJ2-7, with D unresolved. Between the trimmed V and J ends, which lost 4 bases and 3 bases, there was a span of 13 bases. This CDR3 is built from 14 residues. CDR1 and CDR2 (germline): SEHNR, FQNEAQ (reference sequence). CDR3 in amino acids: CASSSQDFYYEQYF. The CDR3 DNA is TGTGCCAGCAGCTCCCAAGACTTTTACTACGAGCAGTACTTC.

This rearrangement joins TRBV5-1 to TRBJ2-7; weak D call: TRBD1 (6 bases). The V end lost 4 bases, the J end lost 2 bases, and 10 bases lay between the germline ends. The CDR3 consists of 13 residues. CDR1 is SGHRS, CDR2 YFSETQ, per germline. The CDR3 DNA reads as TGCGCCAGCAGCGACAGGTCGACCTACGAGCAGTACTTC. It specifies CASSDRSTYEQYF.

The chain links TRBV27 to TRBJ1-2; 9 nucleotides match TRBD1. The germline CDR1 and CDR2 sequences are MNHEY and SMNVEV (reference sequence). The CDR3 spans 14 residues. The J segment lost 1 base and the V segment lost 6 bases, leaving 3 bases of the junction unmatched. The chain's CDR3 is CASSGTGINYGYTF. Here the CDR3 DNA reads TGTGCCAGCAGCGGGACAGGGATTAACTATGGCTACACCTTC.

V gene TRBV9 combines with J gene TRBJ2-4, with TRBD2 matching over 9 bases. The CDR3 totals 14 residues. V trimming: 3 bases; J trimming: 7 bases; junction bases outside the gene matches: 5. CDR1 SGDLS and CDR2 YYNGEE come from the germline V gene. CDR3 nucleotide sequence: TGTGCCAGCAGCGGGGCGGGGGGGAACAACATTCAGTACTTC. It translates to CASSGAGGNNIQYF.

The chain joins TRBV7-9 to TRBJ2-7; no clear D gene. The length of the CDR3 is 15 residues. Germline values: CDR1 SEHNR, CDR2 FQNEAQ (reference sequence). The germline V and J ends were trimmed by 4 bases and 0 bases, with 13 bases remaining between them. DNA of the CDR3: TGTGCCAGCAGCTCGAGTATAACGGGCTCCTACGAGCAGTACTTC. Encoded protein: CASSSSITGSYEQYF.

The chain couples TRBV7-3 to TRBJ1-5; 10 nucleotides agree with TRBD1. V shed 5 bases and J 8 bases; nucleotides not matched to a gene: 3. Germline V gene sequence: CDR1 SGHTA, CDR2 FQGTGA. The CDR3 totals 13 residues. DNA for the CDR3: TGTGCCAGCAGCGCGACAGGGGGCGAGCCCCAGCATTTT. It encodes CASSATGGEPQHF.

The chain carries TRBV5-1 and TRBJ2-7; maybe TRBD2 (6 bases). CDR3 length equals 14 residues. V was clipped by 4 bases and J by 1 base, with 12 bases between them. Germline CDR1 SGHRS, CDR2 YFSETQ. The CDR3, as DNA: TGCGCCAGCAGCCCGGGGACTTCGTCCTACGAGCAGTACTTC. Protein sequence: CASSPGTSSYEQYF.

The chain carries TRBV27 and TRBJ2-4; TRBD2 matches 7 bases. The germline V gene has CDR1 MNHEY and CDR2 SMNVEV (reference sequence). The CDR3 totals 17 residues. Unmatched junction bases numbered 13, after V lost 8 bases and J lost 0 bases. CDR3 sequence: CASRLGRTRLAKNIQYF. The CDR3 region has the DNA TGTGCCAGCCGGCTCGGGAGGACGAGATTAGCCAAAAACATTCAGTACTTC.

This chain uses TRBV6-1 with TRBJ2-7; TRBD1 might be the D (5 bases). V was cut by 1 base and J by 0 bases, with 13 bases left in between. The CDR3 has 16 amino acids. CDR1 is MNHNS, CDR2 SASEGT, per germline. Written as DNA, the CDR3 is TGTGCCAGCAGTGAAGAATACAGGCTCAACTCCTACGAGCAGTACTTC. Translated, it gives CASSEEYRLNSYEQYF.

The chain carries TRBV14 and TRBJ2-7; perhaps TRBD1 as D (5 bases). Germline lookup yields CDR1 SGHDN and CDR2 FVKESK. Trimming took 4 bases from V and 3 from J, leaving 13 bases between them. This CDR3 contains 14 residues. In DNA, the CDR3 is TGTGCCAGCAGCCCGGAACCAGGGTTCTACGAGCAGTACTTC. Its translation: CASSPEPGFYEQYF. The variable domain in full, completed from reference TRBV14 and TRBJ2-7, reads EAGVTQFPSHSVIEKGQTVTLRCDPISGHDNLYWYRRVMGKEIKFLLHFVKESKQDESGMPNNRFLAERTGGTYSTLKVQPAELEDSGVYFCASSPEPGFYEQYFGPGTRLTVT.

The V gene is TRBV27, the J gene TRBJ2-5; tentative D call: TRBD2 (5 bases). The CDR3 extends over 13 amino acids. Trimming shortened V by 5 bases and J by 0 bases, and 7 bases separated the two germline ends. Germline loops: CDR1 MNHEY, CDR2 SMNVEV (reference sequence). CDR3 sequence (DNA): TGTGCCAGCAGTAGACTAAACCAAGAGACCCAGTACTTC. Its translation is CASSRLNQETQYF.

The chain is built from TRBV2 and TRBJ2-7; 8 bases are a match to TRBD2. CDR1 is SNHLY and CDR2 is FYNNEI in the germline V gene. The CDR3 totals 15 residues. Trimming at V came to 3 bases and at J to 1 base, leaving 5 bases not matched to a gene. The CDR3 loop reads CASSDPASGSYEQYF. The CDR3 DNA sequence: TGTGCCAGCAGTGATCCGGCTAGCGGGTCCTACGAGCAGTACTTC. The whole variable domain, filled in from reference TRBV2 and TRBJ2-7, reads EPEVTQTPSHQVTQMGQEVILRCVPISNHLYFYWYRQILGQKVEFLVSFYNNEISEKSEIFDDQFSVERPDGSNFTLKIRSTKLEDSAMYFCASSDPASGSYEQYFGPGTRLTVT.

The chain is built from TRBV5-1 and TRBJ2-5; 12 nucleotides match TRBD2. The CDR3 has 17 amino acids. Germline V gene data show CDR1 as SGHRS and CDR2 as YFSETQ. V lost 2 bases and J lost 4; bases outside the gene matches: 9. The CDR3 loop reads CASSLETSGSGLETQYF. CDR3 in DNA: TGCGCCAGCAGCTTAGAGACTAGCGGGAGCGGACTAGAGACCCAGTACTTC.